The 16 T cell receptor beta chains reported below all come from one sample, sequenced in a study of OX40 agonist ivuxolimab in advanced cancers. Clones were read by immunoSEQ multiplex PCR, and TCRdb kept only the in-frame ones, dropping some. The sample records approximately 11,000 clones, approximately 80% being singletons. Sequencing used CD4+ or CD8+ T cells sorted from blood, obtained in a trial of the OX40 agonist ivuxolimab. The receptors here all came from an adult with an advanced solid tumor such as melanoma, head and neck, liver or kidney cancer.

The V gene is TRBV6-5, the J gene TRBJ2-7; 9 bases line up with TRBD1. The junction had 6 bases not matched to a gene; V was cut back by 6 bases and J by 3 bases. The CDR3 is 14 residues long. Per germline, CDR1 MNHEY and CDR2 SVGAGI. CDR3 in DNA: TGTGCCAGCAGACTACAGGGGGCAAACTACGAGCAGTACTTC. Its protein is CASRLQGANYEQYF.

This sequence joins TRBV30 and TRBJ1-4; tentatively, D is TRBD1 (5 bases). The CDR3 is made up of 13 amino acids. V was shortened by 5 bases and J by 8 bases, with 15 bases between the two germline ends. Germline assignment: CDR1 GTSNPN and CDR2 SVGIG (reference sequence). In DNA form, the CDR3 reads TGTGCCTGGGGCCCGGGGGAGAAGGAAAAACTGTTTTTT. Protein: CAWGPGEKEKLFF.

V gene TRBV30 combines with J gene TRBJ2-7; D is ambiguous. The CDR3 consists of 12 residues. Per the germline V gene, CDR1 is GTSNPN and CDR2 is SVGIG (reference sequence). Trimming took 2 bases from V and 3 from J, leaving 8 bases between them. This chain's CDR3 is CAWSSPYYEQYF. The CDR3 DNA reads TGTGCCTGGAGTTCTCCTTACTACGAGCAGTACTTC.

V and J are TRBV27 and TRBJ2-2; 10 bases are shared with TRBD1. Germline CDR1 MNHEY, CDR2 SMNVEV (reference sequence). Trimming cost V 0 bases and J 4 bases; bases outside gene matches: 5. The length of the CDR3 is 17 residues. The CDR3 is CASSLSGTGAFTGELFF. The CDR3, as DNA: TGTGCCAGCAGTTTATCGGGGACAGGGGCGTTCACCGGGGAGCTGTTTTTT.

This clone has just a few counts. The rearrangement links TRBV4-1 to TRBJ2-5; unclear D gene. The CDR3 length is 13 residues. Trimming removed 4 bases at V and 2 bases at J, with 8 bases between. Germline CDR1 and CDR2: MGHRA and YSYEKL. The CDR3: CASSRAIQETQYF. Here the CDR3 DNA reads TGCGCCAGCAGCCGGGCCATACAAGAGACCCAGTACTTC.

The chain recombines TRBV7-9 with TRBJ1-6, with TRBD1 matching 10 bases. In germline, CDR1 is SEHNR, CDR2 FQNEAQ (reference sequence). The J segment lost 11 bases and the V segment lost 5 bases, leaving 6 bases of the junction unmatched. CDR3 size: 14 residues. The CDR3 region is CASSPGQGLAPLHF. DNA of the CDR3: TGTGCCAGCAGCCCGGGACAGGGGCTCGCACCCCTCCACTTT.

The V and J genes are TRBV5-1 and TRBJ1-4, with D perhaps TRBD1 (5 bases). This CDR3 is built from 18 residues. The V and J ends lost 3 bases and 3 bases respectively, with 21 bases between them. Germline assignment: CDR1 SGHRS and CDR2 YFSETQ. CDR3 nucleotide sequence: TGCGCCAGCAGCTCAAACCCACAGGTATTGTCGGCTAATGAAAAACTGTTTTTT. Translating gives CASSSNPQVLSANEKLFF.

Only a few counts were recorded for this clone. This chain joins TRBV6-5 and TRBJ1-1; D is possibly TRBD1 (5 bases). The germline V gene has CDR1 MNHEY and CDR2 SVGAGI. Between the trimmed V and J ends, which lost 0 bases and 10 bases, there was a span of 18 bases. The CDR3 consists of 15 residues. DNA for the CDR3: TGTGCCAGCAGTTACTCCCTTGAAAATTGGGGGGGAGCTTTCTTT. Its protein product is CASSYSLENWGGAFF.

This chain connects TRBV19 to TRBJ1-4, with D uncertain. In germline, CDR1 is LNHDA, CDR2 SQIVND (reference sequence). This CDR3 spans 13 amino acids. V was cut by 7 bases and J by 5 bases, with 11 bases left in between. CDR3 residues: CASNQDLNEKLFF. The CDR3, as DNA: TGTGCCAGTAACCAGGACCTAAATGAAAAACTGTTTTTT. Full variable domain (outside the CDR3, taken from reference TRBV19 and TRBJ1-4): DGGITQSPKYLFRKEGQNVTLSCEQNLNHDAMYWYRQDPGQGLRLIYYSQIVNDFQKGDIAEGYSVSREKKESFPLTVTSAQKNPTAFYLCASNQDLNEKLFFGSGTQLSVL.

CDR3 sequence reads: CASSLEGASSYNSPLHF. The CDR3 nucleotides are TGTGCCAGCAGCTTAGAGGGGGCCAGCTCCTATAATTCACCCCTCCACTTT. The chain has TRBV7-8 and TRBJ1-6, with 7 positions matching TRBD1. Germline CDR1 SGHVS, CDR2 FQNEAQ. With V trimmed by 1 base and J by 0 bases, 3 bases remained unmatched. There are 17 residues in the CDR3.

This rearrangement joins TRBV18 to TRBJ2-7; no firm D call. Germline V gene data show CDR1 as KGHSH and CDR2 as LQKENI. The CDR3 extends over 15 amino acids. With 0 bases removed from V and 0 bases from J, the gap between germline ends came to 9 bases. CDR3 loop: CASSPPGDISYEQYF. For the CDR3, the DNA is TGTGCCAGCTCACCACCAGGTGACATCTCCTACGAGCAGTACTTC.

The rearrangement uses TRBV4-1 and TRBJ2-1; 9 positions match TRBD2. The CDR3 is 16 residues long. Germline V gives CDR1 MGHRA, CDR2 YSYEKL. The V segment lost 1 base and the J segment 2 bases; nucleotides outside the gene matches: 3. CDR3 DNA sequence: TGCGCCAGCAGCCAAGTAGCGGGGGATACCTACAATGAGCAGTTCTTC. It translates to CASSQVAGDTYNEQFF.

This chain joins TRBV13 and TRBJ2-7; D may be TRBD2 (5 bases). Per germline, CDR1 PRHDT and CDR2 FYEKMQ (reference sequence). The CDR3 is 13 residues long. V lost 3 bases and J 4 bases, leaving 10 bases between the germline ends. DNA of the CDR3: TGTGCCAGCAGCTTGGGAAGGGAGTACGAGCAGTACTTC. This codes for CASSLGREYEQYF.

The chain uses TRBV6-9 and TRBJ2-1; TRBD1 aligns across 7 bases. V trimming: 1 base; J trimming: 7 bases; junction bases outside the gene matches: 4. CDR3 size: 14 residues. CDR1 and CDR2 (germline): MNHGY, SVAAGI. The CDR3: CASSYFTGDNEQFF. The CDR3 region has the DNA TGTGCCAGCAGTTATTTTACAGGGGATAATGAGCAGTTCTTC.

The rearrangement links TRBV11-2 to TRBJ2-3; a weak D match, TRBD1 (5 bases). The CDR3 is 15 residues long. Germline V lookup: CDR1 SGHAT, CDR2 FQNNGV. The germline V and J ends were trimmed by 3 bases and 0 bases, with 10 bases remaining between them. Here the CDR3 DNA reads TGTGCCAGCAGCTTTTTAGGGGCGAGCACAGATACGCAGTATTTT. It specifies CASSFLGASTDTQYF.

The rearrangement joins TRBV4-1 to TRBJ1-2; a weak D match, TRBD1 (5 bases). Looked up from germline, CDR1 is MGHRA and CDR2 is YSYEKL. V lost 1 base and J 4 bases, leaving 13 bases between the germline ends. This CDR3 contains 15 residues. CDR3 nucleotides: TGCGCCAGCAGCCAAGGGAGAGGGACCTCCTATGGCTACACCTTC. Translating gives CASSQGRGTSYGYTF.